The sequence of this T cell receptor beta chain was determined in a study of response to subunit inactivated influenza vaccine. Findings of the study overall: The authors suggested that few new T cells are recruited per seasonal influenza vaccination.

This clonotype was found many times. Its antigen is as yet unknown. The CDR3 contains 16 residues. Germline CDR1 and CDR2: ENHRY and SYGVKD. The ends lost 0 bases at V and 2 bases at J; junction bases unmatched: 3. One entry per CDR3 protein, called by TCRdb with MiXCR from the RT-PCR reads. The sample yields fewer than 250,000 distinct CDR3 sequences, about an eighth seen once. The sample consisted of CD8+ T cells sorted from PBMCs, taken about 5 days after vaccination. The rearrangement joins TRBV10-3 to TRBJ1-2; 10 bases fit TRBD1. This receptor was identified in a man aged 50 or older who received an inactivated influenza vaccine. The CDR3 nucleotides are TGTGCCATCAGTGAGTCATGGACAGGGGGAAACTATGGCTACACCTTC. Translation: CAISESWTGGNYGYTF.